These 25 T cell receptor beta chains came from one sample sequenced in a study of T-cell reconstitution after alpha-beta-depleted transplantation in children. The authors prepared the TCRbeta library with unique molecular identifiers. TCRdb itself ran the PCR reads through MiXCR, one entry per CDR3 protein. Counted here are over 150,000 distinct CDR3 sequences, 8.5% to 14% occurring once; the ten biggest clones make up roughly an eighth. The sample was PBMCs, taken before TCRalphabeta/CD19-depleted stem cell transplant. The receptors here all came from a boy aged 2 to 9 with acute myeloid leukemia, due to receive a stem cell transplant.

This chain links TRBV20-1 with TRBJ1-2; 12 bases fit TRBD1. Per the germline V gene, CDR1 is DFQATT and CDR2 is SNEGSKA (reference sequence). V lost 2 bases to trimming and J lost 8 bases; unmatched junction nucleotides: 6. The CDR3 spans 14 residues. The CDR3 nucleotides are TGCAGTGCTAGATGGGGACAGGGGGCTCTAGGCTACACCTTC. Protein sequence: CSARWGQGALGYTF.

The chain uses TRBV12-3 or TRBV12-4 and TRBJ2-1; 12 nucleotides match TRBD2. Losses at the gene ends were 7 bases for V and 8 bases for J; bases not matched to a gene: 6. The CDR3 runs to 14 residues. The CDR3 here is CASTLAGGPDEQFF. Here the CDR3 DNA reads TGTGCCAGCACCCTAGCGGGGGGGCCCGATGAGCAGTTCTTC.

This clonotype appeared many times. V usage is TRBV11-3 and J usage is TRBJ2-1, with D possibly TRBD2 on 6 matching bases. CDR3 length: 13 residues. Trimming left V 4 bases short and J 10 bases short, with 14 bases between. Germline lookup yields CDR1 SGHNT and CDR2 YENEEA. The CDR3 here is CASSSFKRGEQFF. CDR3 DNA: TGTGCCAGCAGCTCCTTCAAACGGGGGGAGCAGTTCTTC.

This clonotype was seen ten or more times. The rearrangement uses TRBV7-2 and TRBJ2-1; TRBD1 might be the D (5 bases). CDR1 is SGHTA, CDR2 FQGNSA, per germline. This CDR3 contains 11 residues. V was trimmed by 3 bases and J by 12 bases, leaving 9 bases between them. Here the CDR3 DNA reads TGTGCCAGCAGCTTGGGTCAGGGGCAGTTCTTC. Protein product: CASSLGQGQFF.

The chain uses TRBV20-1 and TRBJ2-5; 7 bases are a match to TRBD2. Germline loops: CDR1 DFQATT, CDR2 SNEGSKA (reference sequence). The CDR3 totals 14 residues. Losses at the gene ends were 5 bases for V and 5 bases for J; bases not matched to a gene: 11. Here the CDR3 reads CSAGWAGERETQYF. The DNA of the CDR3 is TGCAGTGCTGGGTGGGCGGGGGAGAGGGAGACCCAGTACTTC.

Written as DNA, the CDR3 is TGTGCCAGCAGTTTATTGCAAGTCGGGGCCTACGAGCAGTACTTC. Translated, it gives CASSLLQVGAYEQYF. The rearrangement uses TRBV28 and TRBJ2-7, with D possibly being TRBD2 (5 bases). The CDR3 consists of 15 residues. The germline CDR1 and CDR2 sequences are MDHEN and SYDVKM. The V gene lost 1 base and the J gene lost 2 bases, with 12 bases spanning the gap. The whole variable domain, remainder taken from reference TRBV28 and TRBJ2-7, is DVKVTQSSRYLVKRTGEKVFLECVQDMDHENMFWYRQDPGLGLRLIYFSYDVKMKEKGDIPEGYSVSREKKERFSLILESASTNQTSMYLCASSLLQVGAYEQYFGPGTRLTVT.

The chain uses TRBV6-1 and TRBJ1-3; a possible D gene is TRBD1 (5 bases). CDR1 is MNHNS and CDR2 is SASEGT in the germline V gene. The CDR3 extends over 15 amino acids. Trimming took off 7 bases at V and 0 bases at J, with 13 bases between the two ends. The CDR3 loop is CASKAGRTSGNTIYF. For the CDR3, the DNA is TGTGCCAGCAAGGCGGGGCGAACCTCTGGAAACACCATATATTTT.

This clonotype has at least ten counts. The chain combines TRBV12-3 or TRBV12-4 with TRBJ2-2, with unresolved D. The CDR3 runs 15 residues. V was trimmed by 1 base and J by 4 bases, leaving 10 bases between them. As DNA, the CDR3 is TGTGCCAGCAGTTTAGTGGGCAAACCCACCGGGGAGCTGTTTTTT. It yields the protein CASSLVGKPTGELFF.

In this sample, this clonotype turned up many times. The V call is TRBV6-1, the J call TRBJ2-4; D is unclear. Germline values: CDR1 MNHNS, CDR2 SASEGT. This CDR3 is 13 amino acids long. The germline V and J ends were trimmed by 10 bases and 7 bases, with 17 bases remaining between them. DNA for the CDR3: TGTGCCACCTCCGACATAACCGAGAACATTCAGTACTTC. It translates to CATSDITENIQYF.

About this clonotype: In this CDR3 the conserved last residue, phenylalanine or tryptophan, is missing, so a read error is likely. J is TRBJ2-7 and V is TRBV20-1; D might be TRBD1 (6 bases). This CDR3 region has 16 residues. Germline V CDR1 and CDR2: DFQATT, SNEGSKA (reference sequence). CDR3 nucleotides: TGCTGTGCTAGAGGTTCCCCGGGACAACTGACCTACGAGCAGTACTCC. It yields the protein CCARGSPGQLTYEQYS.

At least ten counts were recorded for this clonotype. The V and J genes are TRBV7-9 and TRBJ2-1; 9 bases align to TRBD2. The CDR3 is 16 residues long. Losses at the gene ends were 4 bases for V and 4 bases for J; bases not matched to a gene: 8. CDR1 SEHNR and CDR2 FQNEAQ come from the germline V gene (reference sequence). In DNA form, the CDR3 reads TGTGCCAGCAGCTCCCTTACTAGCGGGTTATACAATGAGCAGTTCTTC. Its protein product is CASSSLTSGLYNEQFF.

This clonotype was seen many times. This chain joins TRBV6-2 or TRBV6-3 and TRBJ2-1; 12 positions agree with TRBD2. The ends lost 7 bases at V and 7 bases at J; junction bases unmatched: 8. The V gene's germline CDR1 is MNHEY and CDR2 SVGEGT. The CDR3 covers 15 residues. The CDR3, as DNA: TGTGCCAGCAACCCCCAGCTAGCGGGGGGGAATGAGCAGTTCTTC. Its translation: CASNPQLAGGNEQFF.

This clonotype was detected ten times or more. The rearrangement links TRBV29-1 to TRBJ1-3; 8 bases align to TRBD1. Germline loops: CDR1 SQVTM, CDR2 ANQGSEA. The V gene end was trimmed by 1 base and the J gene end by 6 bases; junction bases not matched to a gene: 14. The CDR3 runs to 17 residues. CDR3 DNA sequence: TGCAGCGTTGAAGGTGTATGGGGGCAGGGGGCAGAAAACACCATATATTTT. This translates into CSVEGVWGQGAENTIYF.

The table lists this clonotype with many counts. The chain links TRBV6-2 or TRBV6-3 to TRBJ2-3; D is unresolved. V was clipped by 2 bases and J by 2 bases, with 8 bases between them. Per the germline V gene, CDR1 is MNHEY and CDR2 is SVGEGT. CDR3 size: 14 residues. The DNA for the CDR3 is TGTGCCAGCAGTTACCGGCCCTTCACAGATACGCAGTATTTT. Its translation: CASSYRPFTDTQYF.

This clonotype has at least ten counts. V usage is TRBV4-1 and J usage is TRBJ1-4; TRBD1 matches 7 bases. The CDR3 totals 15 residues. The germline CDR1 and CDR2 sequences are MGHRA and YSYEKL. The trim removed 4 bases at V and 0 bases at J, leaving 2 bases unmatched. CDR3 in DNA: TGCGCCAGCAGCCCGGGGACAGCAACTAATGAAAAACTGTTTTTT. Protein: CASSPGTATNEKLFF.

This clonotype was counted many times. The chain combines TRBV29-1 with TRBJ2-1; TRBD1 matches at 9 bases. Trimming took 3 bases from V and 4 from J; bases not matched to a gene: 4. Germline CDR1 reads SQVTM; CDR2 reads ANQGSEA. This CDR3 region has 14 residues. The CDR3 sequence is CSVDQGQGYNEQFF. CDR3 DNA: TGCAGCGTTGACCAGGGACAGGGTTACAATGAGCAGTTCTTC.

This clonotype was counted ten times or more. The rearrangement uses TRBV4-1 and TRBJ2-7, with D possibly matching TRBD1 (6 bases). Germline CDR1 is MGHRA and CDR2 is YSYEKL. Between the trimmed V and J ends, which lost 3 bases and 3 bases, there was a span of 12 bases. This CDR3 is 14 amino acids long. Here the CDR3 reads CASSQGQGYYEQYF. CDR3 nucleotide sequence: TGCGCCAGCAGCCAGGGACAAGGATACTACGAGCAGTACTTC.

Many counts were recorded for this clonotype. This chain joins TRBV10-2 and TRBJ1-4; D is possibly TRBD1 (5 bases). V lost 3 bases to trimming and J lost 3 bases, with 14 bases between them. This CDR3 is 16 amino acids long. Germline V lookup: CDR1 WSHSY, CDR2 SAAADI. In DNA form, the CDR3 reads TGCGCCAGCAGTGACCGGGACGCGGAGGCTAATGAAAAACTGTTTTTT. Its translation: CASSDRDAEANEKLFF.

The V call is TRBV5-1, the J call TRBJ2-1; 12 bases match TRBD2. The CDR3 length is 18 residues. J lost 7 bases, V lost 0 bases, and 11 bases had no gene match. Germline V gene lookup returns CDR1 SGHRS and CDR2 YFSETQ. The CDR3 here is CASSLAPRLAGVSNEQFF. The CDR3 DNA reads TGCGCCAGCAGCTTGGCCCCCCGACTAGCGGGAGTATCGAATGAGCAGTTCTTC.

The sample holds many counts of this clonotype. The J gene is TRBJ1-1, the V gene TRBV25-1; tentatively, D is TRBD1 (6 bases). CDR3 size: 13 residues. V gave up 6 bases and J gave up 6 bases, with 14 bases separating them. CDR1 is MGHDK and CDR2 is SYGVNS in the germline V gene. DNA for the CDR3: TGTGCCAGCAGACAAACAGGGCCCGCTGAAGCTTTCTTT. Translating gives CASRQTGPAEAFF. Filled out from reference TRBV25-1 and TRBJ1-1, the complete variable domain reads EADIYQTPRYLVIGTGKKITLECSQTMGHDKMYWYQQDPGMELHLIHYSYGVNSTEKGDLSSESTVSRIRTEHFPLTLESARPSHTSQYLCASRQTGPAEAFFGQGTRLTVV.

This clonotype occurred many times. This chain joins TRBV3-1 and TRBJ1-5; D possibly corresponds to TRBD1 (6 bases). Germline V lookup: CDR1 LGHDT, CDR2 YNNKEL (reference sequence). The CDR3 has 15 amino acids. The germline V and J ends were trimmed by 2 bases and 6 bases, with 14 bases remaining between them. CDR3 residues: CASSQTTGMLQPQHF. The CDR3 coding sequence is TGTGCCAGCAGCCAAACAACAGGGATGCTTCAGCCCCAGCATTTT.

This clonotype was detected many times. This chain joins TRBV5-1 and TRBJ2-1; 13 bases map to TRBD2. CDR1 is SGHRS and CDR2 is YFSETQ in the germline V gene. There are 13 residues in the CDR3. J lost 6 bases, V lost 7 bases, and 1 base had no gene match. The CDR3 nucleotides read TGCGCCAGCGGGACTAGCGGGATCAATGAGCAGTTCTTC. Its translation is CASGTSGINEQFF.

The CDR3 spells CASSLETGRRETQYF. Here the CDR3 DNA reads TGTGCCAGCAGCTTAGAAACGGGCAGGCGAGAGACCCAGTACTTC. This chain joins TRBV11-2 and TRBJ2-5; D gene uncertain. From germline, CDR1 is SGHAT and CDR2 FQNNGV. The CDR3 has 15 residues. V lost 0 bases and J lost 4, with 12 bases in between.

This clonotype was detected many times. The V call is TRBV20-1, the J call TRBJ2-7, with 10 bases that match TRBD2. V was clipped by 0 bases and J by 2 bases; unmatched bases: 1. The germline CDR1 and CDR2 sequences are DFQATT and SNEGSKA (reference sequence). The CDR3 is 14 residues long. This chain's CDR3 is CSARELAGPYEQYF. DNA for the CDR3: TGCAGTGCTAGAGAACTAGCGGGACCCTACGAGCAGTACTTC.

The sample holds many counts of this clonotype. The V call is TRBV24-1, the J call TRBJ1-5; perhaps TRBD1 as D (5 bases). V was clipped by 5 bases and J by 6 bases, with 10 bases between them. In germline, CDR1 is KGHDR, CDR2 SFDVKD. The CDR3 sequence is 13 residues long. The chain's CDR3 is CATSGGGLQPQHF. In DNA, the CDR3 is TGTGCCACCAGTGGGGGGGGTCTTCAGCCCCAGCATTTT.